The sequence of this T cell receptor beta chain was determined in a study of blood T cell repertoires in COVID-19. Study-level background: The cDNA or gDNA used as material had been derived from T cells, B-cell-depleted T cells, or PBMCs.

For this clone: Additional DNA sequences in this sample encode the identical CDR3.

This CDR3 region has 12 residues. Germline CDR1 and CDR2: SGHDN and FVKESK. V shed 6 bases and J shed 4 bases, with 10 bases lying between them. Clones were read by immunoSEQ multiplex PCR, and TCRdb kept only the in-frame ones, dropping some. The data contain under 300,000 clones, under 90% of them singletons. The specimen sequenced was PBMCs or T cells enriched from blood (not recorded which). The chain combines TRBV14 with TRBJ2-7; weak D call: TRBD2 (5 bases). This TCR derives from a woman in her 40s who had recovered from COVID-19. CDR3: CASSPSGYEQYF. The CDR3 DNA reads TGTGCCAGCAGTCCCTCGGGGTACGAGCAGTACTTC.